Each of the 10 T cell receptor beta chains below was sequenced from the same sample in a study of immune evolution from preneoplasia to lung adenocarcinoma. The table came from immunoSEQ multiplex PCR; TCRdb's copy has only in-frame clones and leaves some out. The sample includes around 41,000 clones, around 80% of them seen just once. Sequenced sample: FFPE invasive lung adenocarcinoma tissue. The receptors here all came from a person aged 55 to 70 with lung adenocarcinoma.

The J gene is TRBJ1-5, the V gene TRBV10-3; D uncertain. Germline loops: CDR1 ENHRY, CDR2 SYGVKD. CDR3 length: 12 residues. V gave up 3 bases and J gave up 4 bases, with 4 bases separating them. In DNA form, the CDR3 reads TGTGCCATCAGTGAAGGGAATCAGCCCCAGCATTTT. Translation: CAISEGNQPQHF.

V and J are TRBV28 and TRBJ2-5; D could derive from TRBD1 or TRBD2 (6 bases each). The V gene lost 6 bases and the J gene lost 2 bases, with 19 bases spanning the gap. CDR1 is MDHEN, CDR2 SYDVKM, per germline. The CDR3 has 16 residues. DNA for the CDR3: TGTGCCAGCAGCCTACTAGGGGGGAACAATCAAGAGACCCAGTACTTC. Its protein product is CASSLLGGNNQETQYF.

The chain combines TRBV9 with TRBJ2-6, with D unresolved. Germline CDR1 and CDR2: SGDLS and YYNGEE. CDR3 size: 17 residues. V was pared by 3 bases and J by 0 bases, with 13 bases between. CDR3 sequence: CASSETSMGSGANVLTF. The CDR3 DNA reads TGTGCCAGCAGCGAAACATCCATGGGCTCTGGGGCCAACGTCCTGACTTTC.

The rearrangement joins TRBV28 to TRBJ1-2; D is undetermined. Trimming took 3 bases from V and 0 from J, leaving 8 bases between them. This CDR3 is built from 14 residues. Germline CDR1 reads MDHEN; CDR2 reads SYDVKM. CDR3 in DNA: TGTGCCAGCAGTTTGCAGACACCTAACTATGGCTACACCTTC. It specifies CASSLQTPNYGYTF.

As for this clone: An end of the junction does not agree with germline; a read error may underlie this. V usage is TRBV2 and J usage is TRBJ1-2; D call uncertain. Germline CDR1 SNHLY, CDR2 FYNNEI. This CDR3 is built from 11 residues. The CDR3 DNA sequence: TGTGCCAGCAGTGAAAAGTCGAATACTTACTTC. This codes for CASSEKSNTYF.

This chain joins TRBV28 and TRBJ2-2, with D uncertain. The V end lost 2 bases, the J end lost 0 bases, and 7 bases lay between the germline ends. This CDR3 has 15 residues. The germline V gene has CDR1 MDHEN and CDR2 SYDVKM. CDR3 DNA sequence: TGTGCCAGCAGTTTAGGTGGGACGAACACCGGGGAGCTGTTTTTT. Its protein is CASSLGGTNTGELFF.

V and J are TRBV19 and TRBJ1-1, with D possibly TRBD1 on 6 matching bases. Germline assignment: CDR1 LNHDA and CDR2 SQIVND (reference sequence). The V end lost 5 bases, the J end lost 0 bases, and 13 bases lay between the germline ends. The CDR3 length is 15 residues. The CDR3: CASSVQGLMNTEAFF. The CDR3 DNA is TGTGCCAGTAGTGTACAGGGTTTAATGAACACTGAAGCTTTCTTT.

The V and J genes are TRBV19 and TRBJ1-1; D not resolved. The V gene's germline CDR1 is LNHDA and CDR2 SQIVND (reference sequence). V gave up 3 bases and J gave up 4 bases, with 12 bases separating them. The CDR3 sequence is 14 residues long. DNA for the CDR3: TGTGCCAGTAGTATCATCTCGGTCGGCACTGAAGCTTTCTTT. Translated: CASSIISVGTEAFF. Drawing the rest from reference TRBV19 and TRBJ1-1, the complete variable domain is DGGITQSPKYLFRKEGQNVTLSCEQNLNHDAMYWYRQDPGQGLRLIYYSQIVNDFQKGDIAEGYSVSREKKESFPLTVTSAQKNPTAFYLCASSIISVGTEAFFGQGTRLTVV.

The J gene is TRBJ2-3, the V gene TRBV19; tentative D call: TRBD2 (6 bases). The CDR3 totals 13 residues. V shed 5 bases and J shed 6 bases, with 12 bases lying between them. Germline V gives CDR1 LNHDA, CDR2 SQIVND (reference sequence). CDR3 sequence: CASSPGSGDTQYF. The CDR3 region has the DNA TGTGCCAGTAGTCCCGGGAGTGGGGATACGCAGTATTTT.

The chain carries TRBV4-2 and TRBJ2-7; TRBD1 might be the D (5 bases). Germline CDR1 LGHNA, CDR2 YNFKEQ. V was trimmed by 1 base and J by 3 bases, leaving 10 bases between them. This CDR3 contains 14 residues. CDR3: CASSQGGRNYEQYF. The CDR3 DNA reads as TGTGCCAGCAGCCAAGGGGGCCGTAACTACGAGCAGTACTTC.